Below, one T cell receptor (beta chain) is given with its context. These data belong to a study of patients and donors after allogeneic stem cell transplantation. Between the trimmed V and J ends, which lost 6 bases and 6 bases, there was a span of 14 bases. Germline values: CDR1 MNHNS, CDR2 SASEGT. This CDR3 region has 13 residues. TCRdb reprocessed the RT-PCR reads via MiXCR and lists one record per CDR3 protein. The sample lists 900,000 to 1,000,000 distinct CDR3 sequences; around 17% were seen once. This chain joins TRBV6-1 and TRBJ1-1, with TRBD1 as a possible D gene (6 bases). The sequenced sample consisted of blood, either unsorted or a sorted T cell fraction (not recorded which). The receptor was derived from a human donor who was either an allogeneic HSCT recipient or a stem cell or donor lymphocyte infusion donor (not recorded which). It is not recorded whose cells these are; they may come from a transplant donor. The CDR3 reads CASRPGVRAEAFF. CDR3 nucleotides: TGTGCCAGCAGGCCAGGGGTTAGGGCTGAAGCTTTCTTT.